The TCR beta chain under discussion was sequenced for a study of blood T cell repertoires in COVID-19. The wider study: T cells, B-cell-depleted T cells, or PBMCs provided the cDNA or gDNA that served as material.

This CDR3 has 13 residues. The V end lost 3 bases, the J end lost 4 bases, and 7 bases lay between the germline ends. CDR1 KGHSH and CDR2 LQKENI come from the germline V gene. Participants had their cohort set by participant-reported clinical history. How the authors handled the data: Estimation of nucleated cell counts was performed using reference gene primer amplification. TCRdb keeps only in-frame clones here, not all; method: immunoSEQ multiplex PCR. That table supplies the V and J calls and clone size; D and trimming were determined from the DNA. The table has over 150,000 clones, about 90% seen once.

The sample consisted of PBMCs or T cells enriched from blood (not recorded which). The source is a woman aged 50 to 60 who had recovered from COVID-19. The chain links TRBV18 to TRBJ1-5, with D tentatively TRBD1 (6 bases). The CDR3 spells CASSPDSNQPQHF. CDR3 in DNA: TGTGCCAGCTCACCGGACAGTAATCAGCCCCAGCATTTT.